The 16 T cell receptor beta chains below were found in one sample sequenced in a study of graft-versus-host responses after intestinal transplantation. No antigen is known for these receptors. Profiled with immunoSEQ multiplex PCR; TCRdb holds only in-frame clones, not every one. The sample contains about 88,000 clones, roughly nine tenths of which appear only once. The sample here was unstimulated CD4+ T cells sorted from spleen or lymph node cells, taken before intestinal transplant. These receptors were collected from a human donor who received an intestinal transplant.

V and J are TRBV28 and TRBJ2-7, with D possibly being TRBD1 (5 bases). Germline V lookup: CDR1 MDHEN, CDR2 SYDVKM. This CDR3 contains 12 residues. V was cut by 4 bases and J by 2 bases, with 6 bases left in between. The CDR3 bases are TGTGCCAGCAGTTCGACAGCCTACGAGCAGTACTTC. Amino acid sequence: CASSSTAYEQYF.

The DNA for the CDR3 is TGTGCCAGCAGTACCAGCCCAGGGGTGACTGAAGCTTTCTTT. It encodes CASSTSPGVTEAFF. The chain employs TRBV6-6 and TRBJ1-1; TRBD1 is a possible D gene (6 bases). This CDR3 comprises 14 residues. Trimming shortened V by 5 bases and J by 5 bases, and 15 bases separated the two germline ends. Germline CDR1 and CDR2: MNHNY and SVGAGI (reference sequence).

The chain recombines TRBV7-3 with TRBJ2-7, with a weak D call TRBD1 (6 bases). The CDR3 sequence is 13 residues long. Deletions cut 5 bases from V and 7 bases from J, with 15 bases between. Germline-derived CDR1 and CDR2 are SGHTA and FQGTGA. CDR3 sequence (DNA): TGTGCCAGCAGCCGCGACACCCAGGGGGAGCAGTACTTC. Translating gives CASSRDTQGEQYF.

The rearrangement links TRBV4-2 to TRBJ1-3; D is undetermined. The CDR3 runs to 17 residues. V lost 0 bases and J lost 2, with 14 bases in between. In germline, CDR1 is LGHNA, CDR2 YNFKEQ. CDR3 DNA sequence: TGTGCCAGCAGCCAAGATTGGGCGGGATCGGCTGGAAACACCATATATTTT. Translation gives CASSQDWAGSAGNTIYF.

V is TRBV5-6 and J is TRBJ1-1; D unclear. Germline-derived CDR1 and CDR2 are SGHDT and YYEEEE. The CDR3 sequence is 13 residues long. V shed 2 bases and J shed 6 bases, with 11 bases lying between them. This chain's CDR3 is CASSFPAGAEAFF. Written as DNA, the CDR3 is TGTGCCAGCAGCTTCCCGGCCGGGGCTGAAGCTTTCTTT.

This clone appeared once. This sequence joins TRBV11-2 and TRBJ1-4; D possibly corresponds to TRBD1 (6 bases). The ends were cut back, 8 bases at V and 8 bases at J, with 18 bases in the middle. Per germline, CDR1 SGHAT and CDR2 FQNNGV. The CDR3 length is 14 residues. This CDR3 is CASRSGGLGEKLFF. The CDR3 DNA reads TGTGCCAGCCGAAGCGGGGGCCTTGGGGAAAAACTGTTTTTT.

The J gene is TRBJ1-6, the V gene TRBV6-4, with 7 bases matching TRBD1. The CDR3 totals 14 residues. From germline, CDR1 is MRHNA and CDR2 SNTAGT. The ends lost 8 bases at V and 10 bases at J; junction bases unmatched: 11. CDR3 region: CASALDRAGSPLHF. In DNA form, the CDR3 reads TGTGCCAGCGCCCTTGACAGGGCCGGATCACCCCTCCACTTT.

This sequence joins TRBV6-5 and TRBJ2-7; maybe TRBD2 (6 bases). The CDR3 sequence is 13 residues long. Trimming took off 6 bases at V and 7 bases at J, with 16 bases between the two ends. Germline CDR1 reads MNHEY; CDR2 reads SVGAGI. For the CDR3, the DNA is TGTGCCAGCAGCGCTAAGAAGGCGGGAGAGCAGTACTTC. Translating it yields CASSAKKAGEQYF.

The chain combines TRBV10-3 with TRBJ2-7; 11 nucleotides match TRBD2. Germline V gene lookup returns CDR1 ENHRY and CDR2 SYGVKD. This CDR3 contains 13 residues. Trimming cost V 8 bases and J 2 bases; bases outside gene matches: 2. The DNA of the CDR3 is TGTGCCATCTTAGCGGGGGGGCCCTACGAGCAGTACTTC. This translates into CAILAGGPYEQYF.

This chain joins TRBV10-3 and TRBJ1-1, with 7 nucleotides matching TRBD1. This CDR3 is 11 amino acids long. Germline CDR1 ENHRY, CDR2 SYGVKD. The V and J ends lost 10 bases and 8 bases, in that order; junction bases with no gene match: 7. The CDR3 nucleotides read TGTGCCACCCACAGGGGAAAGGAAGCTTTCTTT. It codes for CATHRGKEAFF.

V gene TRBV10-2 combines with J gene TRBJ2-3; 8 nucleotides align to TRBD2. The junction had 9 bases not matched to a gene; V was cut back by 3 bases and J by 4 bases. The CDR3 runs to 16 residues. The germline gives CDR1 WSHSY, CDR2 SAAADI. The CDR3 sequence is CASSDPGGGFSDTQYF. CDR3 nucleotides: TGCGCCAGCAGTGATCCTGGCGGGGGGTTTTCAGATACGCAGTATTTT.

A few counts support this clone. The chain combines TRBV19 with TRBJ1-5; 9 positions match TRBD1. Germline values: CDR1 LNHDA, CDR2 SQIVND (reference sequence). This CDR3 comprises 15 residues. The ends lost 6 bases at V and 7 bases at J; junction bases unmatched: 10. This chain's CDR3 is CASRETGQGRQPQHF. The CDR3 nucleotides read TGTGCCAGTAGGGAGACAGGACAGGGGCGCCAGCCCCAGCATTTT.

The gene calls are TRBV7-9 and TRBJ2-1, with D perhaps matching TRBD2 (5 bases). The ends were cut back, 5 bases at V and 5 bases at J, with 16 bases in the middle. Germline-derived CDR1 and CDR2 are SEHNR and FQNEAQ (reference sequence). This CDR3 has 15 amino acids. In nucleotides, the CDR3 is TGTGCCAGCAGCCAACCCCGGGGTTTCGACAATGAGCAGTTCTTC. Protein: CASSQPRGFDNEQFF.

This clone was seen just once. The chain has TRBV5-4 and TRBJ2-7, with 9 bases aligning to TRBD2. The V and J ends lost 1 base and 4 bases, in that order; junction bases with no gene match: 9. This CDR3 spans 16 amino acids. Germline values: CDR1 SGHNT, CDR2 YYREEE (reference sequence). The CDR3 DNA is TGTGCCAGCAGCTTGAGGCGGGGGGGGCAGGGTTACGAGCAGTACTTC. This encodes CASSLRRGGQGYEQYF.

The rearrangement uses TRBV4-1 and TRBJ1-1; 8 positions agree with TRBD1. The CDR3 has 14 residues. Germline-derived CDR1 and CDR2 are MGHRA and YSYEKL. V trimming: 6 bases; J trimming: 0 bases; junction bases outside the gene matches: 3. Written as DNA, the CDR3 is TGCGCCAGCAGGCCGACAGGGGTGAACACTGAAGCTTTCTTT. Its translation: CASRPTGVNTEAFF.

The rearrangement links TRBV27 to TRBJ2-3; D might be TRBD1 (6 bases). V lost 10 bases to trimming and J lost 2 bases, with 13 bases between them. Germline V CDR1 and CDR2: MNHEY, SMNVEV (reference sequence). There are 13 residues in the CDR3. The CDR3 sequence: CANRTDSTDTQYF. CDR3 DNA sequence: TGTGCCAACCGGACAGACTCCACAGATACGCAGTATTTT.